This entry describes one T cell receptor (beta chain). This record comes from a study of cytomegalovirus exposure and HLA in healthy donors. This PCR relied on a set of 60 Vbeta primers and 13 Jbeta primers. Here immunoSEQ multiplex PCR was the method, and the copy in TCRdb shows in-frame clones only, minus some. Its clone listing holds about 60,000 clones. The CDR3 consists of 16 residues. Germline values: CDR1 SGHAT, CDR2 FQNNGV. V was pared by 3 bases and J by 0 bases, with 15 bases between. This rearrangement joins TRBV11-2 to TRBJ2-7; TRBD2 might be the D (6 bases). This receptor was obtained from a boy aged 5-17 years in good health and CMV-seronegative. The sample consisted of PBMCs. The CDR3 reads CASSFVIGGSSYEQYF. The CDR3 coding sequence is TGTGCCAGCAGCTTCGTGATTGGGGGGAGCTCCTACGAGCAGTACTTC.